These 14 T cell receptor beta chains share one sample of origin, sequenced in a study of T cells in localized non-small cell lung cancer. Using immunoSEQ multiplex PCR, the repertoire was profiled, and TCRdb retains in-frame clones only, with some absent. The table includes about 950 clones, roughly 20% detected once. The material sequenced was normal lung tissue next to the tumor, taken before any cancer treatment. Source of these receptors: a man aged 35 to 69 with stage III lung adenocarcinoma.

Points on this clone: Its ends do not fully match the called genes, so a read error is possible. The genes are TRBV6-8 and TRBJ2-2, with D possibly matching TRBD2 (6 bases). The CDR3 totals 15 residues. Germline CDR1 MNHGY, CDR2 SAAAGT. For the CDR3, the DNA is TGTGCCATCAGTTCGGACTACTCGAACACCGGGGAGCTGTTTTTT. Protein product: CAISSDYSNTGELFF.

J is TRBJ1-2 and V is TRBV30; D ambiguous. V lost 3 bases and J lost 2, with 7 bases in between. This CDR3 has 12 amino acids. Germline lookup yields CDR1 GTSNPN and CDR2 SVGIG (reference sequence). CDR3 residues: CAWRLDNYGYTF. The CDR3 DNA reads as TGTGCCTGGAGACTCGACAACTATGGCTACACCTTC.

Only a few counts were recorded for this clone. The chain employs TRBV10-3 and TRBJ1-5; maybe TRBD1 (5 bases). Germline values: CDR1 ENHRY, CDR2 SYGVKD. The CDR3 consists of 13 residues. V was pared by 2 bases and J by 7 bases, with 9 bases between. The CDR3 is CAISEDPGQPQHF. DNA of the CDR3: TGTGCCATCAGTGAGGACCCAGGGCAGCCCCAGCATTTT.

The J gene is TRBJ2-5, the V gene TRBV10-2, with 7 bases that match TRBD1. Per germline, CDR1 WSHSY and CDR2 SAAADI. CDR3 size: 15 residues. Losses at the gene ends were 6 bases for V and 0 bases for J; bases not matched to a gene: 7. As DNA, the CDR3 is TGCGCCAGCAGCGTCGACAGGGTTTACCAAGAGACCCAGTACTTC. It codes for CASSVDRVYQETQYF.

This clone is labeled large. This chain connects TRBV6-1 to TRBJ2-7; 8 bases agree with TRBD2. This CDR3 has 16 residues. The J segment lost 2 bases and the V segment lost 0 bases, leaving 6 bases of the junction unmatched. Germline-derived CDR1 and CDR2 are MNHNS and SASEGT. The CDR3 DNA follows: TGTGCCAGCAGTGAAGCCGGGGGGGCTGGAACCTACGAGCAGTACTTC. Translation: CASSEAGGAGTYEQYF.

Only a few counts were recorded for this clone. CDR3 amino acids: CASRGAWSGANVLTF. CDR3 bases: TGTGCCAGCAGGGGGGCCTGGTCTGGGGCCAACGTCCTGACTTTC. The genes are TRBV6-8 and TRBJ2-6, with a possible D match to TRBD1 (6 bases). There are 15 residues in the CDR3. Germline loops: CDR1 MNHGY, CDR2 SAAAGT. Trimming removed 6 bases from V and 1 base from J, with 10 bases in between.

This clone was found a few times. J is TRBJ1-1 and V is TRBV6-8, with D hard to call. Germline V gene data show CDR1 as MNHGY and CDR2 as SAAAGT. This CDR3 is built from 14 residues. Trimming removed 2 bases from V and 2 bases from J, with 9 bases in between. CDR3 in amino acids: CASSYLGGNTEAFF. The CDR3 DNA is TGTGCCAGCAGTTACCTGGGCGGTAACACTGAAGCTTTCTTT.

This clone was seen only a few times. The V call is TRBV11-3, the J call TRBJ1-6; D gene unclear. The CDR3 has 16 residues. Germline V gene lookup returns CDR1 SGHNT and CDR2 YENEEA. The V gene lost 0 bases and the J gene lost 5 bases, with 11 bases spanning the gap. The CDR3 protein is CASSLDGARNNSPLHF. CDR3 in DNA: TGTGCCAGCAGCTTAGATGGTGCACGGAATAATTCACCCCTCCACTTT.

The rearrangement joins TRBV30 to TRBJ2-7; TRBD1 aligns across 9 bases. The CDR3 is 15 residues long. Losses at the gene ends were 1 base for V and 0 bases for J; bases not matched to a gene: 4. Germline V gene data show CDR1 as GTSNPN and CDR2 as SVGIG (reference sequence). CDR3 sequence (DNA): TGTGCCTGGAGTGGCCGGGACAGGGTCTCCTACGAGCAGTACTTC. Translating gives CAWSGRDRVSYEQYF.

This sequence joins TRBV5-1 and TRBJ2-3, with 10 positions matching TRBD2. The V segment lost 4 bases and the J segment 4 bases; nucleotides outside the gene matches: 9. The CDR3 spans 16 residues. Germline V CDR1 and CDR2: SGHRS, YFSETQ. The CDR3 region is CASSRGAGGPSDTQYF. As DNA, the CDR3 is TGCGCCAGCAGCCGAGGAGCGGGGGGGCCTTCAGATACGCAGTATTTT. Based on the CDR3 plus reference TRBV5-1 and TRBJ2-3, the full variable domain is KAGVTQTPRYLIKTRGQQVTLSCSPISGHRSVSWYQQTPGQGLQFLFEYFSETQRNKGNFPGRFSGRQFSNSRSEMNVSTLELGDSALYLCASSRGAGGPSDTQYFGPGTRLTVL.

The J gene is TRBJ1-5, the V gene TRBV6-8; weak D call: TRBD1 (6 bases). Between the trimmed V and J ends, which lost 2 bases and 2 bases, there was a span of 7 bases. The V gene's germline CDR1 is MNHGY and CDR2 SAAAGT. This CDR3 contains 14 residues. The CDR3 reads CASSYGGGNQPQHF. CDR3 coding DNA: TGTGCCAGCAGTTACGGGGGCGGCAATCAGCCCCAGCATTTT.

V and J are TRBV11-3 and TRBJ1-1; TRBD1 might be the D (5 bases). This CDR3 comprises 15 residues. Trimming removed 5 bases at V and 1 base at J, with 14 bases between. The germline V gene has CDR1 SGHNT and CDR2 YENEEA. The CDR3 sequence is CASSPRQSSNTEAFF. DNA of the CDR3: TGTGCCAGCAGCCCCCGACAGAGCTCGAACACTGAAGCTTTCTTT.

The chain employs TRBV25-1 and TRBJ2-5; perhaps TRBD2 as D (5 bases). The CDR3 spans 15 residues. The V end was cut by 3 bases, the J end by 4 bases, with 15 bases between. The germline V gene has CDR1 MGHDK and CDR2 SYGVNS. For the CDR3, the DNA is TGTGCCAGCAGTGAGACGCGGGCTTTAGGAGAGACCCAGTACTTC. This gives the protein CASSETRALGETQYF.

This chain links TRBV18 with TRBJ2-7; D possibly corresponds to TRBD1 (6 bases). V dropped 2 bases and J dropped 3 bases, with 17 bases sitting between them. The CDR3 spans 16 residues. Germline-derived CDR1 and CDR2 are KGHSH and LQKENI. The CDR3 loop reads CASSPNPGQNFYEQYF. The CDR3 nucleotides read TGTGCCAGCTCACCAAACCCCGGACAGAACTTCTACGAGCAGTACTTC. The full variable domain, with the rest looked up from reference TRBV18 and TRBJ2-7, is NAGVMQNPRHLVRRRGQEARLRCSPMKGHSHVYWYRQLPEEGLKFMVYLQKENIIDESGMPKERFSAEFPKEGPSILRIQQVVRGDSAAYFCASSPNPGQNFYEQYFGPGTRLTVT.